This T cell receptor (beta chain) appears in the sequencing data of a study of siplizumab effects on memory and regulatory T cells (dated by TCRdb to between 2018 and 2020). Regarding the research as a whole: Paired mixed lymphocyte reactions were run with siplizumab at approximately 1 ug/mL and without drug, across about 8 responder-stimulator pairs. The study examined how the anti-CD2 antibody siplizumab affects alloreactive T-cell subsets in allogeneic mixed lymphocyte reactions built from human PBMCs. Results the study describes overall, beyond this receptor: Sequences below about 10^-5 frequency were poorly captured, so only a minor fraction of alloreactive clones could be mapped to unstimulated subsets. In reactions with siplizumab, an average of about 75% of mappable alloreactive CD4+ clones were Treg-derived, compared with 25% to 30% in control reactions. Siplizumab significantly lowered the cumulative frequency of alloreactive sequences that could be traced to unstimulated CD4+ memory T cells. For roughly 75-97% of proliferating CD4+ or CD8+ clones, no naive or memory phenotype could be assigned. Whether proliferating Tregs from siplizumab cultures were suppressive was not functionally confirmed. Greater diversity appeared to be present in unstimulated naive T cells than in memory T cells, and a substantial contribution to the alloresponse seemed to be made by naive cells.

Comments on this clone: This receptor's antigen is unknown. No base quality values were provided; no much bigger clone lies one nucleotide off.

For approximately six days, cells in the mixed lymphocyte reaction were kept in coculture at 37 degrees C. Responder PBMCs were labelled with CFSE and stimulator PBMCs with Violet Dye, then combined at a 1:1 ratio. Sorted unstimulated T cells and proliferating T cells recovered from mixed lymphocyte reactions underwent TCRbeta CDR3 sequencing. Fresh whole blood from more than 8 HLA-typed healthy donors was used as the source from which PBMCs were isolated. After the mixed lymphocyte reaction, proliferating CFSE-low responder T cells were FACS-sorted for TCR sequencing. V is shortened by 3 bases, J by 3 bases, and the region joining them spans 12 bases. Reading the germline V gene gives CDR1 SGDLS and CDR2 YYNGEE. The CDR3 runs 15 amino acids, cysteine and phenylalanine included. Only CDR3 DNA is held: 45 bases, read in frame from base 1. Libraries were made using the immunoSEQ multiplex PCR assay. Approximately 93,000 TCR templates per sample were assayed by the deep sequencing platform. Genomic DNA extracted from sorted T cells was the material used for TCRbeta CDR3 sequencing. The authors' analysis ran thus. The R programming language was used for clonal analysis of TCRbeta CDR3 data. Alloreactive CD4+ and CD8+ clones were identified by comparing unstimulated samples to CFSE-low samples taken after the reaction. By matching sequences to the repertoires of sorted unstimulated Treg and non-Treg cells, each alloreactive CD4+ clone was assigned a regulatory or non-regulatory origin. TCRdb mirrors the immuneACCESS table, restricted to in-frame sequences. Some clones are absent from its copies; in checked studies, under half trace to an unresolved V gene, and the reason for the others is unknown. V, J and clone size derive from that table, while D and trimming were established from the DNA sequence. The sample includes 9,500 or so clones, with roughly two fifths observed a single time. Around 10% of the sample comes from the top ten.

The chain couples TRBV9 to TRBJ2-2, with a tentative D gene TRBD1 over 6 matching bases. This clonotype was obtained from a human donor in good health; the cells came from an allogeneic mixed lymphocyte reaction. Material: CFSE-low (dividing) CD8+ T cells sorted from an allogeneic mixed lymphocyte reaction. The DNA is TGTGCCAGCAGCGCCGGACAGCGAGACACCGGGGAGCTGTTTTTT. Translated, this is CASSAGQRDTGELFF.